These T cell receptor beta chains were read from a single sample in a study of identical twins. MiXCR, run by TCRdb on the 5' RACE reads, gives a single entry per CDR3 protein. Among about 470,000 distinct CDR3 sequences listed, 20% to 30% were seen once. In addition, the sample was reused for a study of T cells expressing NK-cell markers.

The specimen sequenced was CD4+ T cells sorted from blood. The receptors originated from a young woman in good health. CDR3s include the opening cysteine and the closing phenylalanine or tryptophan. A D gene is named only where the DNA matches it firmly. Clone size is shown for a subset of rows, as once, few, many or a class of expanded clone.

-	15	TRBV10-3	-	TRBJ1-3	TGTGCCATCAGTGGTTACGAGAGTTACGGAAACACCATATATTTT	CAISGYESYGNTIYF
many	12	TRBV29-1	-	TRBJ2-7	TGCAGCGTCCAACACAGGGCGTACGAGCAGTACTTC	CSVQHRAYEQYF
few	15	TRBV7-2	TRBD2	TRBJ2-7	TGTGCCAGCAGCTTATCTTTCAGCGGGAGGAGCGAGCAGTACTTC	CASSLSFSGRSEQYF
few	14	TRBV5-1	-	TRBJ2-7	TGCGCCAGCAGCCGAGGAGGTACCTCCTACGAGCAGTACTTC	CASSRGGTSYEQYF
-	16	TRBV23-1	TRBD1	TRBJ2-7	TGCGCCAGCAGTCTACTTCGACAGGGAACAACCTACGAGCAGTACTTC	CASSLLRQGTTYEQYF
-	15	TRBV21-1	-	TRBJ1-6	TGTGCCAAAAAGTCAAAGGATAGGGGGAATTCACCCCTCCACTTT	CAKKSKDRGNSPLHF
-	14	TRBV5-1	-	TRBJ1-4	TGCGCCAGCAGCCGATCAGGGGTCAATGAAAAACTGTTTTTT	CASSRSGVNEKLFF
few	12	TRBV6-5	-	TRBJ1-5	TGTGCCAGCAGTAGACGGAATCAGCCCCAGCATTTT	CASSRRNQPQHF
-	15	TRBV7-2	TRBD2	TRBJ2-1	TGTGCCAGCAGCTTAGTCGGGAGGGCCTTCGATGAGCAGTTCTTC	CASSLVGRAFDEQFF
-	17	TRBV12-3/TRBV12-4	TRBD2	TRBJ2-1	TGTGCCACTAAACGGGGAGGACTAGCGGGAGTGGCGGACGAGCAGTTCTTC	CATKRGGLAGVADEQFF
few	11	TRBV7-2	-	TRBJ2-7	TGTGCCAGCAGCCCCCGACACGAGCAGTACTTC	CASSPRHEQYF
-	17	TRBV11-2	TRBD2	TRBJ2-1	TGTGCCAGCAGCCCAGGGCAAGCGGGGGGCCCATCCAATGAGCAGTTCTTC	CASSPGQAGGPSNEQFF
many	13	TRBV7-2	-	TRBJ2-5	TGTGCCAGCAGCTTAACCGGGACAGAGACCCAGTACTTC	CASSLTGTETQYF
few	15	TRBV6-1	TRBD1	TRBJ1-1	TGTGCCAGCCAGCTTCAGGGGGCGGGGAACACTGAAGCTTTCTTT	CASQLQGAGNTEAFF
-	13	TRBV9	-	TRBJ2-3	TGTGCCAGCAGCCCTAGCGAGGGTTATACGCAGTATTTT	CASSPSEGYTQYF
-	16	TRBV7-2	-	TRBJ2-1	TGTGCCAGCAGCCCGGGGGCGGGGAGCTCCTACAATGAGCAGTTCTTC	CASSPGAGSSYNEQFF
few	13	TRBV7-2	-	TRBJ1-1	TGTGCCAGCAGCTCCCGTCCTGGGGTAGGAGCTTTCTTT	CASSSRPGVGAFF
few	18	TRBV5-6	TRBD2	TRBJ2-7	TGTGCCAGCAGATTGACCGGGACGGGAGGAACTTTGGCCTACGAGCAGTACTTC	CASRLTGTGGTLAYEQYF
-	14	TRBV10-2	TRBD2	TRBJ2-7	TGCGCCAGCAGGACAGCGGGAGGCCTCTACGAGCAGTACTTC	CASRTAGGLYEQYF
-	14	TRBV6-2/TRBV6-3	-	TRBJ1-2	TGTGCCAGCGGTGAGAGGGAGACAGCATATGGCTACACCTTC	CASGERETAYGYTF
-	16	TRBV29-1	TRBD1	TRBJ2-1	TGCAGCGTTGAAGGAATCGGGACAGGGGTGATTCGTGAGCAGTTCTTC	CSVEGIGTGVIREQFF
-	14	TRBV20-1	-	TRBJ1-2	TGCAGTGCTCATGGGCGGGACGGGACATACGGCTACACCTTC	CSAHGRDGTYGYTF
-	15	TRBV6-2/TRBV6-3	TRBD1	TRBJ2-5	TGTGCCAGCAGTTACCAACGCCAGGGGGAGGAGACCCAGTACTTC	CASSYQRQGEETQYF
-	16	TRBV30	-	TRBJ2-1	TGTGCCTGGAGTCTCCGATACGGGAGCTTCCACAATGAGCAGTTCTTC	CAWSLRYGSFHNEQFF
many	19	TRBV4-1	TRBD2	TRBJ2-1	TGCGCCAGCAGCCAGTTGAGTCTAGCGGGAGGGCCAGGGCGAAATGAGCAGTTCTTC	CASSQLSLAGGPGRNEQFF
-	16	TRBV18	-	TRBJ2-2	TGTGCCAGCTCACCACTCATGGGATTGAACACCGGGGAGCTGTTTTTT	CASSPLMGLNTGELFF
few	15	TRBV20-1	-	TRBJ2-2	TGCAGTGCTCCTATGAAGCGTGCGAACACCGGGGAGCTGTTTTTT	CSAPMKRANTGELFF
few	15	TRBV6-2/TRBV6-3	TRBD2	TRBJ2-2	TGTGCCAGCAGTACTAGCGCTTCGGGCACCGGGGAGCTGTTTTTT	CASSTSASGTGELFF
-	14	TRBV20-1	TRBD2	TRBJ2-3	TGCAGTGCTTCTAGCGGGGGGGACACAGATACGCAGTATTTT	CSASSGGDTDTQYF
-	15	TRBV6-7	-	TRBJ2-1	TGTGCCAGTAACTCGGGGCCGGGTCGCTACAATGAGCAGTTCTTC	CASNSGPGRYNEQFF
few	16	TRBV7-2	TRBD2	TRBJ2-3	TGTGCCAGCAGCTCCCTCGGACTAGCGGACACAGATACGCAGTATTTT	CASSSLGLADTDTQYF
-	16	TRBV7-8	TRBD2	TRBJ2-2	TGTGCCAGCAGCGTACGGACTAGCGGGGGGGCTCGGGAGCTGTTTTTT	CASSVRTSGGARELFF
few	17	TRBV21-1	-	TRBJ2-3	TGTGCCAGCAGCAAAGTGGAGAGGGCCCTTAGCACAGATACGCAGTATTTT	CASSKVERALSTDTQYF
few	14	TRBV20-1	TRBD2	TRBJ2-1	TGCAGTGCAGCTCTAGCGGGGGAACGCGATGAGCAGTTCTTC	CSAALAGERDEQFF
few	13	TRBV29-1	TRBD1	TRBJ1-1	TGCAGCGTTGCCAGACAGGGGAACACTGAAGCTTTCTTT	CSVARQGNTEAFF
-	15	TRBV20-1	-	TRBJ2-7	TGCAGTGCTAGACATAGCGGAGGGGGCCTCTACGAGCAGTACTTC	CSARHSGGGLYEQYF
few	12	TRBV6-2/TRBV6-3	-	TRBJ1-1	TGTGCCAGCAGTTGGATGAACACTGAAGCTTTCTTT	CASSWMNTEAFF
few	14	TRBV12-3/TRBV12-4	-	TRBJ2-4	TGTGCCAGCAGGAGGTGGGAGCCGGGAAACATTCAGTACTTC	CASRRWEPGNIQYF
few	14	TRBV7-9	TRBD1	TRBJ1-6	TGTGCCAGCAGCCACGACAGGGATAATTCACCCCTCCACTTT	CASSHDRDNSPLHF
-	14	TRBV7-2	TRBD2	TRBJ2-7	TGTGCCAGCAGCTGGCTAGCGGCACGCTACGAGCAGTACTTC	CASSWLAARYEQYF
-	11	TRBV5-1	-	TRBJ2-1	TGCGCCAGCGTGGGTGTAAATGAGCAGTTCTTC	CASVGVNEQFF
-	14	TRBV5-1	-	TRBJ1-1	TGCGCCAGCAGCTTCATCCAGGGATCATCCGAAGCTTTCTTT	CASSFIQGSSEAFF